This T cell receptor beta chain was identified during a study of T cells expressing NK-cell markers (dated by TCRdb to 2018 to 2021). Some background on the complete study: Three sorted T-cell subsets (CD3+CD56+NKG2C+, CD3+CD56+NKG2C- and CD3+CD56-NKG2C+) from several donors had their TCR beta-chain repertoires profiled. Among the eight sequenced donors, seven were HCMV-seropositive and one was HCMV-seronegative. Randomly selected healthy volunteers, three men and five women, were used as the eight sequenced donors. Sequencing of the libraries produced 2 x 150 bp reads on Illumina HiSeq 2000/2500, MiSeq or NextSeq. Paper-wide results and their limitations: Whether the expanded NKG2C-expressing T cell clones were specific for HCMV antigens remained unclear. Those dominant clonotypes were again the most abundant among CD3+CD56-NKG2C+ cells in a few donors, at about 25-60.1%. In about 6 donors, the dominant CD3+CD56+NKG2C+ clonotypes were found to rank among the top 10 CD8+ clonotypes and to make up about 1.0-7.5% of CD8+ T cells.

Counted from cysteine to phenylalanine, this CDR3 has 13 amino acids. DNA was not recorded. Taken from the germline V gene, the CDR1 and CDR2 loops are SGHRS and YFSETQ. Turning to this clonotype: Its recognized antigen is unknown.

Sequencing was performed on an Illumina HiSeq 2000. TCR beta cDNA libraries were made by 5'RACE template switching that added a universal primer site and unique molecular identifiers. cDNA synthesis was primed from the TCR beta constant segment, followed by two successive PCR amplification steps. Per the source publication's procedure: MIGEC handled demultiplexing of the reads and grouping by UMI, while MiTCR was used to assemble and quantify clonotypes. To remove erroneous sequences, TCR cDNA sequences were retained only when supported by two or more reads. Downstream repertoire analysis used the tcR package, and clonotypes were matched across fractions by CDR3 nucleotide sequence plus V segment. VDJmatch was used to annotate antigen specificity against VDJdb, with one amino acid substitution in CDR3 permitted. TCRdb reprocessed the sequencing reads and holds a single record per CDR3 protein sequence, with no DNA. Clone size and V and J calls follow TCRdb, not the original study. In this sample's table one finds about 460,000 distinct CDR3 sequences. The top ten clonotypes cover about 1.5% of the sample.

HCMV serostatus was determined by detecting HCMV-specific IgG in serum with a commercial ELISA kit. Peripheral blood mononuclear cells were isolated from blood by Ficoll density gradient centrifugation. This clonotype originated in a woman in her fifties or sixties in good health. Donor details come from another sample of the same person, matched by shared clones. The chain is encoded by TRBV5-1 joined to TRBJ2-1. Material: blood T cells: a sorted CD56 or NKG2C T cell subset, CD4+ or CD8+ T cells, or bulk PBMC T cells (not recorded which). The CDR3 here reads CASSLAGRSKQFF.